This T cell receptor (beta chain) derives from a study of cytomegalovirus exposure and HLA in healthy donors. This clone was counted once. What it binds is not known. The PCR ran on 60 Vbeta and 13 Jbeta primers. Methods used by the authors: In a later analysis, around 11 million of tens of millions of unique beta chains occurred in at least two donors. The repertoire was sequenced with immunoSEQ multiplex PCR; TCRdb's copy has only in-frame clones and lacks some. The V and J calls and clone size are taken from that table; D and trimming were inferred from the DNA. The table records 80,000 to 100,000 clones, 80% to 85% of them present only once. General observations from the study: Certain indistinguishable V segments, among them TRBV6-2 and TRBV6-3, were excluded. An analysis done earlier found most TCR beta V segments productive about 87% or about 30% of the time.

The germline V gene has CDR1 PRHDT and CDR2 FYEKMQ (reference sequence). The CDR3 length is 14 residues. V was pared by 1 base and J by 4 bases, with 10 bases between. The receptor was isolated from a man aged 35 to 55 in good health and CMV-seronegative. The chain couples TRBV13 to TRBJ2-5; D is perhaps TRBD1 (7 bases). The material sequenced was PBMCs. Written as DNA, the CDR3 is TGTGCCAGCAGCTTAGTCCAGGGGGGAGAGACCCAGTACTTC. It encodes CASSLVQGGETQYF.